This TCR beta chain was captured in a study of beta chain features in type 1 diabetes. This clone was found a few times. Every isolated RNA sample was fully reverse transcribed, so sequencing captured expressed TCRB transcripts. Generated by immunoSEQ multiplex PCR, the TCRdb table keeps only in-frame clones and is missing some. The sample carries roughly 380,000 clones, around 19% recorded once. V lost 4 bases to trimming and J lost 4 bases; unmatched junction nucleotides: 10. The CDR3 runs 17 residues. Per germline, CDR1 SGHRS and CDR2 YFSETQ. Sequenced sample: naive CD4+ T cells from blood. The receptor was derived from a woman between 18 and 30 years old in good health. V and J are TRBV5-1 and TRBJ2-3; 12 bases map to TRBD2. The CDR3 sequence is CASSESPTSGSSDTQYF. In nucleotides, the CDR3 is TGCGCCAGCAGCGAGAGCCCGACTAGCGGGAGCTCAGATACGCAGTATTTT.